These 3 T cell receptor beta chains share one sample of origin, sequenced in a study of cytomegalovirus exposure and HLA in healthy donors. Both 60 Vbeta primers and 13 Jbeta primers went into the PCR. TCRdb's table, derived via immunoSEQ multiplex PCR, lists solely in-frame clones and lacks some. Of under 200,000 clones in the sample, around three quarters were seen once. The sample consisted of PBMCs. All receptors derive from a middle-aged woman in good health and CMV-seronegative.

Concerning this clone: A junction boundary mismatches the germline segment, possibly from a read error. The V call is TRBV7-9, the J call TRBJ1-1, with D uncertain. Germline V CDR1 and CDR2: SEHNR, FQNEAQ (reference sequence). This CDR3 is 12 amino acids long. The CDR3 region has the DNA TGTTCCAGCAGCTTAGCTCGGGATGGAGCTTTCTTT. It translates to CSSSLARDGAFF.

The V and J genes are TRBV5-1 and TRBJ2-5; 11 bases fit TRBD2. The J call may be wrong; the DNA end is better matched by TRBJ2-7. In germline, CDR1 is SGHRS, CDR2 YFSETQ. The CDR3 runs 15 residues. The CDR3 reads CASSLLAGEPYEQYF. The CDR3, as DNA: TGCGCCAGCAGCTTACTAGCGGGGGAACCATACGAGCAGTACTTC.

The chain carries TRBV7-2 and TRBJ1-1, with 8 nucleotides matching TRBD1. Germline V CDR1 and CDR2: SGHTA, FQGNSA. The CDR3 is 14 amino acids. The V gene end was trimmed by 5 bases and the J gene end by 3 bases; junction bases not matched to a gene: 5. The DNA for the CDR3 is TGTGCCAGCAGCCACAGGGGGTGGGACACTGAAGCTTTCTTT. Encoded protein: CASSHRGWDTEAFF.